These T cell receptor beta chains were read from a single sample in a study of shared clonotypes between healthy human individuals. Repertoires were generated with immunoSEQ multiplex PCR, while TCRdb's copy carries only in-frame clones and drops some. The sample lists 100,000 to 120,000 clones; 68% were seen once. Sequences were obtained from memory CD8+ T cells sorted from blood. These receptors were taken from a young woman in good health. The CDR3 runs from the conserved cysteine through the conserved F or W. D genes are given only for firm matches. Clone sizes are given selectively: once, few, many, or a class where the clone is expanded.

V: TRBV6-4
J: TRBJ1-1
size: NA
D: NA
DNA: TGTGCCAGCAGCTCGAGGGTAGGGGGAAACACTGAAGCTTTCTTT
CDR3: CASSSRVGGNTEAFF

V: TRBV7-9
J: TRBJ2-1
size: NA
D: TRBD2
DNA: TGTGCCAGCAGGCTAGCGGGTTTTGACTACAATGAGCAGTTCTTC
CDR3: CASRLAGFDYNEQFF

V: TRBV19
J: TRBJ1-5
size: once
D: NA
DNA: TGTGCCAGTAGTATTCCAGGATATAGCAATCAGCCCCAGCATTTT
CDR3: CASSIPGYSNQPQHF

V: TRBV5-6
J: TRBJ1-1
size: NA
D: NA
DNA: TGTGCCAGCAGCTTGGCTTCCGTGGGAGAAGCTTTCTTT
CDR3: CASSLASVGEAFF

V: TRBV9
J: TRBJ2-7
size: NA
D: TRBD2
DNA: TGTGCCAGCAGCCCCGGACTAGCGGCCTCCTACGAGCAGTACTTC
CDR3: CASSPGLAASYEQYF

V: TRBV28
J: TRBJ1-1
size: NA
D: NA
DNA: TGTGCCAGCAGTTTGGAAAATGGGGGGGCGCGTGGGACTGAAGCTTTCTTT
CDR3: CASSLENGGARGTEAFF

V: TRBV7-9
J: TRBJ1-2
size: NA
D: TRBD1
DNA: TGTGCCAGCAGCCCAAGGACAGGGTTAACGAGGGGCTACACCTTC
CDR3: CASSPRTGLTRGYTF

V: TRBV6-1
J: TRBJ1-4
size: few
D: NA
DNA: TGTGCCAGCAGTCCTTACAGGTCGAATAATGAAAAACTGTTTTTT
CDR3: CASSPYRSNNEKLFF

V: TRBV7-9
J: TRBJ2-7
size: NA
D: TRBD2
DNA: TGTGCCAGCAGCGGGGGGGACTGGACCTCCGAGCAGTACTTC
CDR3: CASSGGDWTSEQYF

V: TRBV7-9
J: TRBJ1-1
size: few
D: TRBD1
DNA: TGTGCCAGCAGCGCAACCGGGACAGGGGTTGGAGCTTTCTTT
CDR3: CASSATGTGVGAFF

V: TRBV7-9
J: TRBJ1-2
size: NA
D: NA
DNA: TGTGCCAGCAGCTCCAGTGGGGGCTTCTGGGGCTACACCTTC
CDR3: CASSSSGGFWGYTF

V: TRBV7-9
J: TRBJ1-5
size: NA
D: NA
DNA: TGTGCCAGCAGCCTAGGGTGGGGGGTTAATCAGCCCCAGCATTTT
CDR3: CASSLGWGVNQPQHF

V: TRBV15
J: TRBJ2-7
size: NA
D: TRBD1
DNA: TGTGCCACCAGCAGAACGACAGGGTACGAGCAGTACTTC
CDR3: CATSRTTGYEQYF

V: TRBV5-4
J: TRBJ1-1
size: once
D: NA
DNA: TGTGCCAGCAGCTCAACAGGAGCCGGCGTGACTGAAGCTTTCTTT
CDR3: CASSSTGAGVTEAFF

V: TRBV27
J: TRBJ2-1
size: once
D: TRBD2
DNA: TGTGCCAGCGGGGGGGGGACTAGCGGTTACTACAATGAGCAGTTCTTC
CDR3: CASGGGTSGYYNEQFF

V: TRBV4-2
J: TRBJ1-1
size: few
D: NA
DNA: TGTGCCAGCAGCTTGCCCGGGGGAGGGGCCACTGAAGCTTTCTTT
CDR3: CASSLPGGGATEAFF

V: TRBV28
J: TRBJ1-5
size: once
D: NA
DNA: TGTGCCAGCAGTTTACCCCACAGGGCCCGCTTTCAGCCCCAGCATTTT
CDR3: CASSLPHRARFQPQHF

V: TRBV9
J: TRBJ2-7
size: many
D: TRBD2
DNA: TGTGCCAGCAGCGTCGGGACTAGTTCTGAGCAGTACTTC
CDR3: CASSVGTSSEQYF

V: TRBV5-1
J: TRBJ2-3
size: few
D: TRBD2
DNA: TGCGCCAGCAGCTTGGGCGGGAGGGGCACAGATACGCAGTATTTT
CDR3: CASSLGGRGTDTQYF

V: TRBV30
J: TRBJ1-1
size: NA
D: TRBD1
DNA: TGTGCCTGGATCCGGACAGGGAAAACTTTCTTT
CDR3: CAWIRTGKTFF

V: TRBV15
J: TRBJ1-1
size: NA
D: TRBD1
DNA: TGTGCCACCAAAAACCCCCCCGGGACAGGGGACACTGAAGCTTTCTTT
CDR3: CATKNPPGTGDTEAFF

V: TRBV7-6
J: TRBJ2-5
size: NA
D: TRBD2
DNA: TGTGCCAGCAGCTTACAGACTAGCCGGGAGACGGAGACCCAGTACTTC
CDR3: CASSLQTSRETETQYF